Presented here are 27 T cell receptor beta chains from one specimen sequenced in a study of T cell responses to AZD1222 COVID-19 vaccine. Clones were sequenced by immunoSEQ multiplex PCR, and TCRdb holds only the in-frame ones, with some missing. The repertoire holds about 160,000 clones, with 91% as singletons. The starting material was peripheral blood, obtained on day 0 of AZD1222 vaccination. The receptor source for this set is an adult in good health.

V and J are TRBV2 and TRBJ1-2; no clear D. This CDR3 has 14 amino acids. The V end lost 3 bases, the J end lost 0 bases, and 8 bases lay between the germline ends. The germline V gene has CDR1 SNHLY and CDR2 FYNNEI. For the CDR3, the DNA is TGTGCCAGCAGTGAGTCCGAGACTAACTATGGCTACACCTTC. Protein product: CASSESETNYGYTF.

This clone is a singleton in its sample. The gene calls are TRBV28 and TRBJ1-2, with 8 bases matching TRBD1. The CDR3 sequence is 13 residues long. Germline V gives CDR1 MDHEN, CDR2 SYDVKM. J lost 7 bases, V lost 7 bases, and 8 bases had no gene match. CDR3 in DNA: TGTGCCAGCACCGAGGACAGGGCGCGTGGCTACACCTTC. Translating gives CASTEDRARGYTF.

The chain recombines TRBV5-6 with TRBJ1-1; no definite D call. V gave up 1 base and J gave up 0 bases, with 4 bases separating them. In germline, CDR1 is SGHDT, CDR2 YYEEEE. CDR3 size: 13 residues. Here the CDR3 reads CASSLSLNTEAFF. CDR3 nucleotides: TGTGCCAGCAGCTTGAGTTTGAACACTGAAGCTTTCTTT.

The gene calls are TRBV27 and TRBJ2-1; a possible D gene is TRBD1 (6 bases). The germline V gene encodes CDR1 MNHEY and CDR2 SMNVEV (reference sequence). CDR3 length equals 15 residues. V dropped 7 bases and J dropped 1 base, with 14 bases sitting between them. The CDR3 bases are TGTGCCAGCAAAAGACAGGAGCCGTCCTACAATGAGCAGTTCTTC. Encoded protein: CASKRQEPSYNEQFF.

The chain couples TRBV30 to TRBJ2-5, with TRBD2 matching 8 bases. CDR3 size: 16 residues. V lost 2 bases, J lost 4 bases, and 12 bases stayed unmatched. Germline V gene data show CDR1 as GTSNPN and CDR2 as SVGIG (reference sequence). CDR3 nucleotide sequence: TGTGCCTGGAGTTCCCTGCGGGGGGCTGGGGTAGAGACCCAGTACTTC. As protein: CAWSSLRGAGVETQYF.

The V call is TRBV10-3, the J call TRBJ2-7; TRBD1 might be the D (5 bases). CDR1 is ENHRY and CDR2 is SYGVKD in the germline V gene. CDR3 length: 14 residues. Trimming left V 2 bases short and J 2 bases short, with 10 bases between. CDR3 region: CAISEKQGAYEQYF. In nucleotides, the CDR3 is TGTGCCATCAGTGAGAAGCAGGGTGCCTACGAGCAGTACTTC.

In its sample, this clone was seen once. This chain connects TRBV30 to TRBJ2-7; TRBD1 matches 9 bases. Germline values: CDR1 GTSNPN, CDR2 SVGIG (reference sequence). This CDR3 has 15 amino acids. With V trimmed by 5 bases and J by 4 bases, 12 bases remained unmatched. The CDR3 DNA follows: TGTGCCTGGCAAGGGACAGGGAATTTTTATTACGAGCAGTACTTC. It is translated as CAWQGTGNFYYEQYF. Drawing the rest from reference TRBV30 and TRBJ2-7, the complete variable domain is SQTIHQWPATLVQPVGSPLSLECTVEGTSNPNLYWYRQAAGRGLQLLFYSVGIGQISSEVPQNLSASRPQDRQFILSSKKLLLSDSGFYLCAWQGTGNFYYEQYFGPGTRLTVT.

This chain connects TRBV27 to TRBJ1-2, with D maybe TRBD1 (5 bases). The CDR3 runs 14 residues. CDR1 MNHEY and CDR2 SMNVEV come from the germline V gene (reference sequence). V was clipped by 0 bases and J by 6 bases, with 11 bases between them. The CDR3 region is CASSLSWDEHGYTF. CDR3 bases: TGTGCCAGCAGTTTATCTTGGGACGAGCATGGCTACACCTTC.

The sample holds a few counts of this clone. V gene TRBV7-2 combines with J gene TRBJ2-3, with D possibly being TRBD1 (6 bases). Trimming took off 1 base at V and 0 bases at J, with 8 bases between the two ends. The germline V gene has CDR1 SGHTA and CDR2 FQGNSA. This CDR3 region has 15 residues. CDR3 residues: CASSLDRVSTDTQYF. The CDR3 DNA sequence: TGTGCCAGCAGCTTAGACAGGGTGAGCACAGATACGCAGTATTTT.

In DNA, the CDR3 is TGTGCCAGCAGTGCATCACAGGGGGCAGGGGAAAAACTGTTTTTT. Protein product: CASSASQGAGEKLFF. The chain has TRBV6-4 and TRBJ1-4, with 9 bases matching TRBD1. V shed 4 bases, J shed 8 bases, and the junction held 8 bases outside the gene matches. Germline assignment: CDR1 MRHNA and CDR2 SNTAGT. The CDR3 is 15 residues long.

The V call is TRBV6-5, the J call TRBJ1-4, with a weak D call TRBD1 (5 bases). Trimming removed 0 bases at V and 8 bases at J, with 13 bases between. The CDR3 spans 15 residues. From germline, CDR1 is MNHEY and CDR2 SVGAGI. CDR3 loop: CASSYSGGVGEKLFF. The CDR3 DNA sequence: TGTGCCAGCAGTTACTCCGGGGGTGTTGGAGAAAAACTGTTTTTT.

This clone was seen just once. The rearrangement uses TRBV11-2 and TRBJ1-4; 8 bases are shared with TRBD1. The germline gives CDR1 SGHAT, CDR2 FQNNGV. Trimming took 5 bases from V and 3 from J; bases not matched to a gene: 8. The CDR3 spans 16 residues. In nucleotides, the CDR3 is TGTGCCAGCAGCCCGACCGGACAGGGCGCTAATGAAAAACTGTTTTTT. Translating it yields CASSPTGQGANEKLFF. Together with reference TRBV11-2 and TRBJ1-4, the CDR3 gives the full variable domain: EAGVAQSPRYKIIEKRQSVAFWCNPISGHATLYWYQQILGQGPKLLIQFQNNGVVDDSQLPKDRFSAERLKGVDSTLKIQPAKLEDSAVYLCASSPTGQGANEKLFFGSGTQLSVL.

The chain couples TRBV7-2 to TRBJ2-7; 11 bases match TRBD2. This CDR3 comprises 14 residues. V lost 3 bases, J lost 7 bases, and 5 bases stayed unmatched. The germline V gene has CDR1 SGHTA and CDR2 FQGNSA. CDR3 bases: TGTGCCAGCAGCTTTAGCGGGAGGGCGGGGGAGCAGTACTTC. This translates into CASSFSGRAGEQYF.

CDR3 protein: CASSRVWGSWDTGELFF. CDR3 bases: TGCGCCAGCAGCCGAGTTTGGGGGAGTTGGGACACCGGGGAGCTGTTTTTT. The V gene is TRBV4-3, the J gene TRBJ2-2, with D perhaps assigned TRBD1 or TRBD2 (5 bases each). Germline CDR1 LGHNA, CDR2 YSLEER. V shed 4 bases and J shed 3 bases, with 18 bases lying between them. The length of the CDR3 is 17 residues.

The J gene is TRBJ1-1, the V gene TRBV5-8; unclear D gene. The CDR3 covers 13 residues. CDR1 is SGHTS, CDR2 YDEGEE, per germline. Deletions cut 7 bases from V and 0 bases from J, with 10 bases between. The CDR3 DNA is TGTGCCAGCCGACTTCGAGTGAACACTGAAGCTTTCTTT. Amino acid sequence: CASRLRVNTEAFF.

The J gene is TRBJ1-1, the V gene TRBV2; D gene ambiguous. V was pared by 4 bases and J by 6 bases, with 15 bases between. The CDR3 totals 14 residues. Germline V gene lookup returns CDR1 SNHLY and CDR2 FYNNEI. The CDR3 loop is CASSAPPSGAEAFF. CDR3 in DNA: TGTGCCAGCAGTGCACCCCCCAGTGGGGCTGAAGCTTTCTTT.

V is TRBV27 and J is TRBJ1-2, with 9 bases identical to TRBD1. CDR1 and CDR2 from the germline V gene are MNHEY and SMNVEV (reference sequence). The CDR3 is 17 amino acids. V trimming: 6 bases; J trimming: 7 bases; junction bases outside the gene matches: 18. CDR3 protein: CASSRLTGGAPSIGYTF. The CDR3 DNA sequence: TGTGCCAGCAGCCGATTAACAGGGGGCGCCCCTTCTATTGGCTACACCTTC.

This clone has a handful of counts. This chain joins TRBV5-4 and TRBJ1-6, with TRBD1 matching over 7 bases. This CDR3 has 16 residues. J lost 6 bases, V lost 0 bases, and 6 bases had no gene match. Germline V gene data show CDR1 as SGHNT and CDR2 as YYREEE (reference sequence). The CDR3 loop reads CASSLAVQGGNSPLHF. Written as DNA, the CDR3 is TGTGCCAGCAGCTTGGCCGTCCAGGGGGGTAATTCACCCCTCCACTTT.

The count of this clone is one. The chain links TRBV4-1 to TRBJ2-2, with TRBD2 matching 8 bases. Germline values: CDR1 MGHRA, CDR2 YSYEKL. The CDR3 covers 16 residues. The junction had 2 bases not matched to a gene; V was cut back by 1 base and J by 1 base. The CDR3 region is CASSQVTSGNTGELFF. CDR3 DNA sequence: TGCGCCAGCAGCCAAGTTACTAGCGGGAACACCGGGGAGCTGTTTTTT.

This sequence joins TRBV7-2 and TRBJ2-7, with a weak D call TRBD2 (5 bases). Germline values: CDR1 SGHTA, CDR2 FQGNSA. CDR3 length: 15 residues. The ends were cut back, 1 base at V and 6 bases at J, with 16 bases in the middle. Written as DNA, the CDR3 is TGTGCCAGCAGCTTAGGAGTGGGTATGAGGGCCGAGCAGTACTTC. It yields the protein CASSLGVGMRAEQYF.

J is TRBJ1-1 and V is TRBV6-4; D remains unclear. Germline loops: CDR1 MRHNA, CDR2 SNTAGT. Trimming took off 8 bases at V and 3 bases at J, with 13 bases between the two ends. The CDR3 runs to 13 residues. This chain's CDR3 is CASSLGWDTEAFF. CDR3 in DNA: TGTGCCAGCTCCCTGGGGTGGGACACTGAAGCTTTCTTT.

The rearrangement uses TRBV5-4 and TRBJ1-5, with D uncertain. V lost 2 bases to trimming and J lost 8 bases, with 11 bases between them. CDR1 and CDR2 (germline): SGHNT, YYREEE (reference sequence). This CDR3 has 13 residues. CDR3 bases: TGTGCCAGCAGCTTAGAGTCGAGGGAGCCCCAGCATTTT. It is translated as CASSLESREPQHF.

The chain recombines TRBV5-4 with TRBJ1-6, with TRBD1 matching over 10 bases. V was clipped by 4 bases and J by 10 bases; unmatched bases: 8. CDR3 length: 15 amino acids. Per the germline V gene, CDR1 is SGHNT and CDR2 is YYREEE (reference sequence). The CDR3 loop is CASSRGTGDGSPLHF. The DNA for the CDR3 is TGTGCCAGCAGCCGCGGGACAGGGGACGGATCACCCCTCCACTTT.

The chain combines TRBV6-2 or TRBV6-3 with TRBJ1-1, with no clear D. CDR1 and CDR2 from the germline V gene are MNHEY and SVGEGT. The CDR3 runs 14 residues. Trimming pared 0 bases from V and 2 bases from J, leaving 7 bases between. The CDR3 sequence: CASSYSRSNTEAFF. The CDR3, as DNA: TGTGCCAGCAGTTACTCGAGATCCAACACTGAAGCTTTCTTT.

This chain links TRBV11-2 with TRBJ1-1; no firm D call. With 4 bases removed from V and 1 base from J, the gap between germline ends came to 13 bases. The CDR3 loop spans 15 amino acids. Germline V gene lookup returns CDR1 SGHAT and CDR2 FQNNGV. The CDR3 region is CASSSDLLQNTEAFF. In DNA form, the CDR3 reads TGTGCCAGCAGCTCCGATCTATTACAGAACACTGAAGCTTTCTTT.

The V call is TRBV5-1, the J call TRBJ1-4; D gene unclear. Between the trimmed V and J ends, which lost 7 bases and 0 bases, there was a span of 10 bases. Germline V gene data show CDR1 as SGHRS and CDR2 as YFSETQ. This CDR3 contains 14 residues. The CDR3 DNA sequence: TGCGCCAGCTCGCGAGAGTCAACTAATGAAAAACTGTTTTTT. This translates into CASSRESTNEKLFF.

The chain carries TRBV27 and TRBJ2-2; D is uncertain. Per germline, CDR1 MNHEY and CDR2 SMNVEV (reference sequence). V was cut by 7 bases and J by 7 bases, with 10 bases left in between. The CDR3 sequence is 12 residues long. Written as DNA, the CDR3 is TGTGCCAGCAAAAGTGCGGTCGGGGAGCTGTTTTTT. Encoded protein: CASKSAVGELFF.